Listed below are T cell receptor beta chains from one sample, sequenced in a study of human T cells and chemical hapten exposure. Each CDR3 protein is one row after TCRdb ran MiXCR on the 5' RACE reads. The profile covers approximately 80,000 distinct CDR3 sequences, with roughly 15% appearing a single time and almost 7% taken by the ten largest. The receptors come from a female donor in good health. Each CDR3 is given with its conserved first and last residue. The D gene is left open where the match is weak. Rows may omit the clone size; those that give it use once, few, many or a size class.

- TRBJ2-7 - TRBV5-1 CASSTGGNEQYF TGCGCCAGCAGCACGGGCGGAAACGAGCAGTACTTC
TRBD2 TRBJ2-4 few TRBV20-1 CSARLAGGEDIQYF TGCAGTGCTAGATTAGCGGGGGGGGAGGACATTCAGTACTTC
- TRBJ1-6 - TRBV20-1 CSARDLSSYNSPLHF TGCAGTGCTAGAGACCTGAGCTCCTATAATTCACCCCTCCACTTT
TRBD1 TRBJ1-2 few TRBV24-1 CATSDPRTGNGYTF TGTGCCACCAGTGATCCCCGGACAGGGAATGGCTACACCTTC
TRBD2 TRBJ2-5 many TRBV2 CASTGTSGSPQETQYF TGTGCCAGCACCGGGACTAGCGGGAGCCCCCAAGAGACCCAGTACTTC
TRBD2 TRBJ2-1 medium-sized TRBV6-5 CASSQMAGGYNEQFF TGTGCCAGCAGTCAGATGGCGGGGGGGTACAATGAGCAGTTCTTC
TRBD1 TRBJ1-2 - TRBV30 CAWIQGGAYGYTF TGTGCCTGGATACAAGGGGGCGCCTATGGCTACACCTTC
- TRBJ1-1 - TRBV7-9 CASSLGAGNTEAFF TGTGCCAGCAGCTTGGGGGCGGGGAACACTGAAGCTTTCTTT
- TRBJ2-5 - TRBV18 CASSPYYDSPQETQYF TGTGCCAGCTCACCCTACTATGACAGCCCACAAGAGACCCAGTACTTC
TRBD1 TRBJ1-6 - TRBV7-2 CASSLNRGNSPLHF TGTGCCAGCAGCTTAAACAGGGGGAATTCACCCCTCCACTTT
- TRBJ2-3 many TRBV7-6 CASSLVGTDTQYF TGTGCCAGCAGCTTAGTGGGCACAGATACGCAGTATTTT
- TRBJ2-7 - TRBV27 CASSFTRVREQYF TGTGCCAGCAGTTTCACCAGGGTTCGCGAGCAGTACTTC
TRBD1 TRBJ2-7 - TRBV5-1 CASSPGQHEQYF TGCGCCAGCAGCCCGGGACAGCACGAGCAGTACTTC
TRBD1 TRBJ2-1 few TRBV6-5 CASRKPGQGAPMFF TGTGCCAGCAGAAAACCGGGACAGGGGGCACCAATGTTCTTC
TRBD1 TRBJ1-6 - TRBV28 CASSPSARGRPLHF TGTGCCAGCAGCCCGTCTGCGAGGGGGCGCCCCCTCCACTTT
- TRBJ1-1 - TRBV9 CASSVARAGAEAFF TGTGCCAGCAGCGTAGCTAGGGCAGGGGCTGAAGCTTTCTTT
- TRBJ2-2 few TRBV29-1 CSVEQKNTGELFF TGCAGCGTTGAACAGAAAAACACCGGGGAGCTGTTTTTT
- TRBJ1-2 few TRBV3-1 CASSRDTVDYGYTF TGTGCCAGCAGCCGGGACACCGTGGACTATGGCTACACCTTC
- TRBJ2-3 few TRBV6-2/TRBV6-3 CASSVLDSTDTQYF TGTGCCAGCAGCGTACTGGATAGCACAGATACGCAGTATTTT
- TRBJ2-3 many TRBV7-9 CASSPEPYTDTQYF TGTGCCAGCAGCCCAGAGCCGTACACAGATACGCAGTATTTT
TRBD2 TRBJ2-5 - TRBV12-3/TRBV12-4 CASKTLGLAGEGETQYF TGTGCCAGCAAGACCCTGGGGCTAGCGGGAGAAGGAGAGACCCAGTACTTC
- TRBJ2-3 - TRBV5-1 CASSHEDTTDTQYF TGCGCCAGCAGCCATGAGGACACCACAGATACGCAGTATTTT
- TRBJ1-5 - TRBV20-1 CSATRQTDQGQPQHF TGCAGTGCTACCCGACAGACCGATCAGGGTCAGCCCCAGCATTTT
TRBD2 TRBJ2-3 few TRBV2 CASSEKAGRVDTQYF TGTGCCAGCAGTGAAAAAGCGGGACGGGTAGATACGCAGTATTTT
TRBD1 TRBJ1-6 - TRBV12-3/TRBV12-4 CASSLAGTGGVRSPLHF TGTGCCAGCAGTTTAGCGGGGACAGGGGGCGTGCGTTCACCCCTCCACTTT
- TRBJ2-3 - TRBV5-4 CASSPIPGGGSTDTQYF TGTGCCAGCAGCCCCATTCCAGGGGGGGGGAGCACAGATACGCAGTATTTT
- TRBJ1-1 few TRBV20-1 CSATGQREAFF TGCAGTGCAACCGGACAGCGAGAAGCTTTCTTT
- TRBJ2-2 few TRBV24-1 CATSDGGPGTGELFF TGTGCCACCAGTGATGGAGGGCCGGGCACCGGGGAGCTGTTTTTT
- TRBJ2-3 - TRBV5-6 CASSIGPDTQYF TGTGCCAGCAGTATAGGGCCCGATACGCAGTATTTT
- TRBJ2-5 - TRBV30 CAWRPMGDKETQYF TGTGCCTGGAGGCCGATGGGCGATAAAGAGACCCAGTACTTC
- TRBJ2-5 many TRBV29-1 CSVEGSEGFPLYETQYF TGCAGCGTTGAGGGGTCGGAAGGGTTCCCCCTTTACGAGACCCAGTACTTC
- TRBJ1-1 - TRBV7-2 CASSLQAGGGGTEAFF TGTGCCAGCAGCTTGCAGGCGGGGGGAGGGGGCACTGAAGCTTTCTTT
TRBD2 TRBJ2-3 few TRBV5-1 CASSFSGGDTDTQYF TGCGCCAGCAGCTTTAGCGGGGGGGACACAGATACGCAGTATTTT
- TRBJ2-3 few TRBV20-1 CSARDSGTDTQYF TGCAGTGCTAGAGATTCGGGCACAGATACGCAGTATTTT
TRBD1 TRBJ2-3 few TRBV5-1 CASSIGTARGTDTQYF TGCGCCAGCAGCATCGGGACAGCCCGAGGCACAGATACGCAGTATTTT
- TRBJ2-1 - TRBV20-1 CSARDGLLYNEQFF TGCAGTGCTAGAGATGGACTTCTCTACAATGAGCAGTTCTTC
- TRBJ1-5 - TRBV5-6 CASSFTPQGEDNQPQHF TGTGCCAGCAGCTTTACCCCACAGGGAGAGGACAATCAGCCCCAGCATTTT
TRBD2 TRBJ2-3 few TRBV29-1 CSVEALRGGIDTQYF TGCAGCGTTGAAGCTCTACGGGGGGGGATAGATACGCAGTATTTT
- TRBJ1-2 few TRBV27 CATGGRGPYGYTF TGTGCCACCGGAGGTCGGGGACCCTATGGCTACACCTTC
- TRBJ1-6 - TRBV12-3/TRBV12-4 CASSLRGPNSPLHF TGTGCCAGCAGCCTCCGGGGCCCGAATTCACCCCTCCACTTT
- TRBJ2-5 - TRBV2 CASNLQETQYF TGTGCCAGCAACTTACAAGAGACCCAGTACTTC
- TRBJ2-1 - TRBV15 CATSREVGYNEQFF TGTGCCACCAGCAGAGAGGTGGGGTACAATGAGCAGTTCTTC
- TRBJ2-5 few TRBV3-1 CASSQDQGKAETQYF TGTGCCAGCAGCCAAGACCAGGGAAAGGCGGAGACCCAGTACTTC
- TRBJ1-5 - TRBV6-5 CASRDVTGNQPQHF TGTGCCAGCCGTGACGTAACCGGCAATCAGCCCCAGCATTTT
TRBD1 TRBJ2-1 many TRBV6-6 CASQPGQFLDEQFF TGTGCCAGCCAACCGGGACAGTTTTTGGATGAGCAGTTCTTC
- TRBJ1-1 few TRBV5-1 CASSLDTSGQSAEAFF TGCGCCAGCAGCTTGGACACATCTGGACAGTCCGCTGAAGCTTTCTTT
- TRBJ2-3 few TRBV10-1 CASSESLESTDTQYF TGCGCCAGCAGTGAGTCGCTGGAATCCACAGATACGCAGTATTTT
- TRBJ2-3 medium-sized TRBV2 CASSSNRDTDTQYF TGTGCCAGCAGTTCAAACAGGGACACAGATACGCAGTATTTT
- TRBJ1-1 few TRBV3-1 CASSQDGRWATEAFF TGTGCCAGCAGCCAAGATGGTCGGTGGGCGACTGAAGCTTTCTTT
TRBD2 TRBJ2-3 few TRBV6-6 CASRPARGGADTQYF TGTGCCAGCAGACCGGCGCGGGGGGGCGCAGATACGCAGTATTTT
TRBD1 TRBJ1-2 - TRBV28 CASRGGQPFHGYTF TGTGCCAGCAGGGGGGGACAGCCCTTCCATGGCTACACCTTC
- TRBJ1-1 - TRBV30 CACQQGGGREAFF TGTGCCTGCCAACAGGGTGGGGGCCGGGAAGCTTTCTTT
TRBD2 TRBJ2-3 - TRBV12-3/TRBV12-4 CASSQRGPTDTQYF TGTGCCAGCAGTCAGCGGGGTCCCACAGATACGCAGTATTTT
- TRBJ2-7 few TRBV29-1 CSVVPGGSRYEQYF TGCAGCGTTGTACCCGGGGGCAGCCGATACGAGCAGTACTTC